This T cell receptor beta chain came from a study of CD8 T cell repertoires and HIV-1 epitope variants. On the immunoSEQ platform, TCR beta CDR3s were sequenced at survey depth. Repertoires were generated with immunoSEQ multiplex PCR, while TCRdb's copy carries only in-frame clones and drops some. The repertoire includes around 1,100 clones, about 66% of them detected once, and approximately 40% sits in the top ten. Turning to this clone: Its antigen is as yet unknown.

Per the germline V gene, CDR1 is SGHDT and CDR2 is YYEEEE. The CDR3 spans 13 residues. The J segment lost 6 bases and the V segment lost 4 bases, leaving 3 bases of the junction unmatched. Sequenced: cultured CD8+ T cells derived from PBMCs. The sequence derives from a male donor with HIV. V usage is TRBV5-6 and J usage is TRBJ2-1; 8 nucleotides align to TRBD2. The CDR3 DNA reads as TGTGCCAGCAGCCTGGGGACTAGCAATGAGCAGTTCTTC. Translating gives CASSLGTSNEQFF.